The source of this TCR beta chain is a study of Ad26.COV2.S vaccination and SARS-CoV-2 variants. Sequencing used immunoSEQ multiplex PCR; TCRdb keeps in-frame clones, though not all of them. This table holds 350,000 to 450,000 clones, about 85% found once. As to treatment: 19 received Ad26.COV2.S at low or high dose, single or two shots; about 5 received placebo; per-sample allocation not given. Samples came from day 63 after the first vaccine or placebo injection. The germline V gene encodes CDR1 KGHDR and CDR2 SFDVKD. The CDR3 length is 13 residues. The ends were cut back, 3 bases at V and 0 bases at J, with 5 bases in the middle.

This chain uses TRBV24-1 with TRBJ2-7; D call uncertain. The material was peripheral blood, obtained in a trial of Ad26.COV2.S vaccine versus placebo. The clonotype comes from a person aged 18 to 65 who received the Ad26.COV2.S COVID-19 vaccine or a placebo. For the CDR3, the DNA is TGTGCCACCAGTGATAGGGCCTCCTACGAGCAGTACTTC. Translating gives CATSDRASYEQYF.